Each of the 15 T cell receptor beta chains below was sequenced from the same sample in a study of T-cell memory formation after mild COVID-19. One entry per CDR3 protein, called by TCRdb with MiXCR from the 5' RACE reads. Of approximately 28,000 distinct CDR3 sequences in the sample, 12% are singletons; the top ten hold 12% to 15%. The material sequenced was PBMCs or a T cell subset sorted from them (not recorded which). The receptor source for this set is an adult woman who had mild COVID-19 (a few samples of this study predate the infection). Cell type and time point are not known.

This clonotype was counted many times. The chain carries TRBV6-6 and TRBJ1-5, with 9 bases lining up with TRBD1. CDR1 and CDR2 (germline): MNHNY, SVGAGI (reference sequence). This CDR3 is built from 18 residues. J gave up 1 base and V 6 bases, and 13 bases lay outside the gene matches. The CDR3 spells CASSPTGQGTESNQPQHF. Here the CDR3 DNA reads TGTGCCAGCAGCCCCACAGGACAGGGGACGGAGAGCAATCAGCCCCAGCATTTT.

This clonotype was counted many times. The chain combines TRBV5-1 with TRBJ2-7; 8 bases align to TRBD1. The CDR3 spans 15 residues. Losses at the gene ends were 6 bases for V and 4 bases for J; bases not matched to a gene: 12. Germline CDR1 reads SGHRS; CDR2 reads YFSETQ. CDR3 region: CASTTGTTGEYEQYF. In nucleotides, the CDR3 is TGCGCCAGCACCACGGGGACGACAGGGGAATACGAGCAGTACTTC.

This clonotype was detected ten times or more. V and J are TRBV28 and TRBJ1-3; D is possibly TRBD1 (5 bases). CDR3 length: 15 amino acids. Trimming shortened V by 5 bases and J by 0 bases, and 11 bases separated the two germline ends. Looked up from germline, CDR1 is MDHEN and CDR2 is SYDVKM. The DNA for the CDR3 is TGTGCCAGCAGTCTAGACAGTCTCTCTGGAAACACCATATATTTT. This translates into CASSLDSLSGNTIYF. Looking up the rest from reference TRBV28 and TRBJ1-3 gives the full variable domain: DVKVTQSSRYLVKRTGEKVFLECVQDMDHENMFWYRQDPGLGLRLIYFSYDVKMKEKGDIPEGYSVSREKKERFSLILESASTNQTSMYLCASSLDSLSGNTIYFGEGSWLTVV.

Many counts were recorded for this clonotype. V usage is TRBV7-9 and J usage is TRBJ2-6; D is undetermined. The length of the CDR3 is 16 residues. V was shortened by 11 bases and J by 0 bases, with 17 bases between the two germline ends. Per germline, CDR1 SEHNR and CDR2 FQNEAQ (reference sequence). The CDR3 coding sequence is TGTGCCGGATCGGCCAGCCTAAACTCTGGGGCCAACGTCCTGACTTTC. Amino acid sequence: CAGSASLNSGANVLTF.

The chain combines TRBV4-3 with TRBJ2-3, with TRBD2 matching 13 bases. V gave up 8 bases and J gave up 4 bases; unmatched junction bases: 3. Germline CDR1 LGHNA, CDR2 YSLEER. This CDR3 spans 14 amino acids. The CDR3 region has the DNA TGCGCCAGCTCCGGACTAGCGGGAGCAGATACGCAGTATTTT. It is translated as CASSGLAGADTQYF.

This clonotype has ten or more counts. J is TRBJ2-2 and V is TRBV5-1; maybe TRBD2 (7 bases). Germline-derived CDR1 and CDR2 are SGHRS and YFSETQ. V was pared by 3 bases and J by 2 bases, with 14 bases between. This CDR3 region has 16 residues. CDR3 DNA: TGCGCCAGCAGCTCACACGGGGGGCCCAACACCGGGGAGCTGTTTTTT. Protein product: CASSSHGGPNTGELFF. Drawing the rest from reference TRBV5-1 and TRBJ2-2, the complete variable domain is KAGVTQTPRYLIKTRGQQVTLSCSPISGHRSVSWYQQTPGQGLQFLFEYFSETQRNKGNFPGRFSGRQFSNSRSEMNVSTLELGDSALYLCASSSHGGPNTGELFFGEGSRLTVL.

At least ten counts were recorded for this clonotype. The chain has TRBV28 and TRBJ2-7; 13 nucleotides line up with TRBD2. CDR1 and CDR2 from the germline V gene are MDHEN and SYDVKM. Trimming removed 5 bases from V and 11 bases from J; junction bases left unmatched: 6. The CDR3 runs 13 residues. The CDR3 DNA reads as TGTGCCAGCAGTCCCGGACTAGCGGGAGTGGAGTACTTC. This sequence encodes CASSPGLAGVEYF.

This clonotype occurred many times. V usage is TRBV10-3 and J usage is TRBJ2-3; D is ambiguous. The CDR3 is made up of 15 amino acids. Germline V gene lookup returns CDR1 ENHRY and CDR2 SYGVKD. V lost 2 bases to trimming and J lost 4 bases, with 13 bases between them. CDR3 amino acids: CAISEPDLPADTQYF. CDR3 nucleotide sequence: TGTGCCATCAGTGAGCCGGACCTCCCAGCAGATACGCAGTATTTT.

The sample holds many counts of this clonotype. The chain couples TRBV4-1 to TRBJ1-1, with D perhaps TRBD1 (5 bases). Germline V gene data show CDR1 as MGHRA and CDR2 as YSYEKL. This CDR3 has 15 residues. V lost 0 bases, J lost 7 bases, and 15 bases lay in between. The chain's CDR3 is CASSQDSGTQVEAFF. CDR3 DNA: TGCGCCAGCAGCCAAGACTCCGGGACTCAGGTTGAAGCTTTCTTT.

At least ten counts were recorded for this clonotype. This chain joins TRBV2 and TRBJ2-1; TRBD1 is a possible D gene (6 bases). The CDR3 contains 16 residues. Germline assignment: CDR1 SNHLY and CDR2 FYNNEI. V shed 0 bases and J shed 4 bases, with 13 bases lying between them. CDR3 in amino acids: CASSEAEGEAYNEQFF. The DNA for the CDR3 is TGTGCCAGCAGTGAAGCAGAGGGGGAAGCTTACAATGAGCAGTTCTTC.

This clonotype occurred many times. The J gene is TRBJ2-5, the V gene TRBV13, with 11 positions matching TRBD2. V trimming: 4 bases; J trimming: 2 bases; junction bases outside the gene matches: 6. Per the germline V gene, CDR1 is PRHDT and CDR2 is FYEKMQ (reference sequence). The CDR3 runs to 16 residues. In DNA form, the CDR3 reads TGTGCCAGCAGCTCTACTAGCGGGGGTACTCAAGAGACCCAGTACTTC. This encodes CASSSTSGGTQETQYF.

This clonotype was seen ten or more times. The chain employs TRBV3-1 and TRBJ1-2; no clear D. Germline CDR1 and CDR2: LGHDT and YNNKEL (reference sequence). V was pared by 1 base and J by 8 bases, with 8 bases between. The CDR3 has 12 residues. CDR3 DNA: TGTGCCAGCAGCCAAGCTGGAGGAGGCTACACCTTC. This codes for CASSQAGGGYTF.

The sample holds many counts of this clonotype. The rearrangement joins TRBV5-1 to TRBJ2-7, with a possible D match to TRBD1 (7 bases). Germline CDR1 and CDR2: SGHRS and YFSETQ. The V gene lost 1 base and the J gene lost 2 bases, with 16 bases spanning the gap. The CDR3 contains 16 residues. The CDR3 here is CASSLPRTGGPYEQYF. In nucleotides, the CDR3 is TGCGCCAGCAGCTTGCCCAGGACAGGAGGGCCCTACGAGCAGTACTTC.

The gene calls are TRBV5-6 and TRBJ2-1; tentative D call: TRBD1 (5 bases). V was pared by 4 bases and J by 8 bases, with 19 bases between. Germline loops: CDR1 SGHDT, CDR2 YYEEEE. The CDR3 has 15 residues. The CDR3 loop reads CASSPRAIVNHEQFF. The CDR3, as DNA: TGTGCCAGCAGCCCCAGGGCCATAGTTAACCATGAGCAGTTCTTC.

This clonotype was seen at least ten times. The rearrangement joins TRBV6-1 to TRBJ1-1; maybe TRBD1 (6 bases). This CDR3 contains 13 residues. V lost 6 bases and J 0 bases, leaving 8 bases between the germline ends. CDR1 MNHNS and CDR2 SASEGT come from the germline V gene. The CDR3 region is CASSRGLNTEAFF. The CDR3 nucleotides are TGTGCCAGCAGCAGGGGACTGAACACTGAAGCTTTCTTT.